This T cell receptor beta chain was sequenced during a study of T cells in Graves' hyperthyroidism and ophthalmopathy. Study as a whole: Blood was drawn when the patient was first diagnosed and still untreated.

TCR beta CDR3 regions were amplified from RNA transcripts. TCR CDR3 underwent first-round RT-PCR with the HTBI primer set. Each CDR3 protein gets one entry after TCRdb re-called the multiplex PCR reads with MiXCR. The sample lists 45,000 to 60,000 distinct CDR3 sequences; roughly 50% were seen once. Each diagnosis was grounded in clinical symptoms, serum thyroxine and TRAb, thyroid ultrasound, and orbital computed tomography. CDR1 and CDR2 (germline): LNHNV, YYDKDF (reference sequence). The CDR3 is made up of 14 amino acids. A note on this clonotype: The CDR3 carries no conserved terminal phenylalanine or tryptophan, so it likely arises from a read error.

Sequencing used blood. The chain carries TRBV15 and TRBJ1-1; unclear D gene. The source of this sequence is a woman aged 25 to 39 with Graves' ophthalmopathy. CDR3 sequence: CATSRGPGNTEAFS. CDR3 nucleotide sequence: TGTGCCACCAGCCGCGGACCCGGGAACACAGAAGCTTTCTCT.